The 10 T cell receptor beta chains below all came from one sample that was sequenced in a study of blood T cell repertoires in COVID-19. Clones were sequenced by immunoSEQ multiplex PCR, and TCRdb holds only the in-frame ones, with some missing. Among approximately 150,000 clones listed, roughly 84% were seen once. The sample consisted of peripheral blood. These receptors all come from a man between 25 and 39 years old with COVID-19, enrolled during active disease.

J is TRBJ2-7 and V is TRBV19, with 8 bases fitting TRBD1. CDR3 size: 18 residues. Germline-derived CDR1 and CDR2 are LNHDA and SQIVND (reference sequence). J lost 7 bases, V lost 3 bases, and 20 bases had no gene match. The CDR3 loop is CASSINLPTGAPGGEQYF. CDR3 coding DNA: TGTGCCAGTAGTATCAACCTCCCGACAGGGGCCCCCGGGGGTGAGCAGTACTTC.

This chain connects TRBV19 to TRBJ1-4; TRBD1 is a possible D gene (5 bases). V dropped 5 bases and J dropped 8 bases, with 15 bases sitting between them. Germline CDR1 and CDR2: LNHDA and SQIVND (reference sequence). The CDR3 has 14 amino acids. CDR3 bases: TGTGCCAGTAGTCCCGAGGGGAGGAAGGAAAAACTGTTTTTT. This gives the protein CASSPEGRKEKLFF.

V and J are TRBV10-3 and TRBJ2-7; 8 bases map to TRBD2. The CDR3 has 13 residues. From germline, CDR1 is ENHRY and CDR2 SYGVKD. Unmatched junction bases numbered 2, after V lost 7 bases and J lost 0 bases. CDR3 coding DNA: TGTGCCATCAAGAGCGGGAGCTCCTACGAGCAGTACTTC. Translated: CAIKSGSSYEQYF.

The chain employs TRBV15 and TRBJ1-3; D is uncertain. Looked up from germline, CDR1 is LNHNV and CDR2 is YYDKDF (reference sequence). Trimming pared 3 bases from V and 4 bases from J, leaving 16 bases between. The CDR3 spans 16 residues. The CDR3: CATSRNTVFGGNTIYF. The CDR3, as DNA: TGTGCCACCAGCAGGAACACAGTATTTGGGGGAAACACCATATATTTT.

This sequence joins TRBV6-4 and TRBJ2-1, with 7 bases that match TRBD2. There are 18 residues in the CDR3. The ends lost 10 bases at V and 8 bases at J; junction bases unmatched: 26. Germline V gene data show CDR1 as MRHNA and CDR2 as SNTAGT. The chain's CDR3 is CATYLRGRECYVGYEQFF. CDR3 coding DNA: TGTGCCACCTACCTTCGAGGGCGGGAGTGTTATGTGGGATATGAGCAGTTCTTC.

The chain carries TRBV19 and TRBJ2-7; 10 nucleotides match TRBD1. Germline V gene data show CDR1 as LNHDA and CDR2 as SQIVND (reference sequence). V trimming: 8 bases; J trimming: 5 bases; junction bases outside the gene matches: 15. This CDR3 comprises 16 residues. The CDR3 DNA sequence: TGTGCCAGTGGGCCCACCATCGGGACAGGGGTCCACGAGCAGTACTTC. Amino acids: CASGPTIGTGVHEQYF.

DNA for the CDR3: TGTGCCAGCACCATCCCGGGGATAAGAGCTGAAGCTTTCTTT. Translating it yields CASTIPGIRAEAFF. The chain carries TRBV11-2 and TRBJ1-1; D gene ambiguous. The germline CDR1 and CDR2 sequences are SGHAT and FQNNGV. CDR3 length equals 14 residues. V lost 7 bases to trimming and J lost 6 bases, with 18 bases between them.

This clone was detected only once. This chain connects TRBV3-1 (or the pseudogene TRBV3-2) to TRBJ2-3, with D uncertain. Trimming shortened V by 0 bases and J by 2 bases, and 6 bases separated the two germline ends. Looked up from germline, CDR1 is LGHDT and CDR2 is YNNKEL (reference sequence). The CDR3 sequence is 14 residues long. This CDR3 is CASSQDHFTDTQYF. For the CDR3, the DNA is TGTGCCAGCAGCCAAGACCATTTCACAGATACGCAGTATTTT.

The chain carries TRBV27 and TRBJ2-7; 12 nucleotides match TRBD2. The CDR3 length is 14 residues. The V gene end was trimmed by 8 bases and the J gene end by 7 bases; junction bases not matched to a gene: 9. Germline V gives CDR1 MNHEY, CDR2 SMNVEV (reference sequence). CDR3 nucleotide sequence: TGTGCCAGCGCCTTGACTAGCGGGAGTCGGGAGCAGTACTTC. Amino acids: CASALTSGSREQYF.

The rearrangement uses TRBV7-2 and TRBJ2-7; 9 bases line up with TRBD1. V lost 4 bases and J lost 5; bases outside the gene matches: 6. The CDR3 is 14 residues long. Germline CDR1 SGHTA, CDR2 FQGNSA. CDR3 region: CASSWGTGQDEQYF. The CDR3 DNA follows: TGTGCCAGCAGCTGGGGGACAGGGCAGGACGAGCAGTACTTC.